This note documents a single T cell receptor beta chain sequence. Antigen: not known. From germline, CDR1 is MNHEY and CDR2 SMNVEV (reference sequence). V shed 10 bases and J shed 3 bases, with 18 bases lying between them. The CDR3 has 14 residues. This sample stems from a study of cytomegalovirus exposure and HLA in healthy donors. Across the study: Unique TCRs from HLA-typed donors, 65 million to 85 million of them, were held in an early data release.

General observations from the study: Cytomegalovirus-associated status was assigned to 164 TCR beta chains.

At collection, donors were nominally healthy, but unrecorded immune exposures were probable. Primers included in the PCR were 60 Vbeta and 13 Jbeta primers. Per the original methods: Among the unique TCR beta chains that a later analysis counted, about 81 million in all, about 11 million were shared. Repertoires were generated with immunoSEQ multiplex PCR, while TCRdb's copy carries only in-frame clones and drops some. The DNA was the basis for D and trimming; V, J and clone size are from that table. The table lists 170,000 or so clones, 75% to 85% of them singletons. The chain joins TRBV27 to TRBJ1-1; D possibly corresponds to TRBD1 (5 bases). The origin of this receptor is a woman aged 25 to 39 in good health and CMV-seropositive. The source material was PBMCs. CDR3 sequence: CATQTLGAHTEAFF. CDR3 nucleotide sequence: TGTGCCACCCAAACTTTAGGGGCCCACACTGAAGCTTTCTTT.